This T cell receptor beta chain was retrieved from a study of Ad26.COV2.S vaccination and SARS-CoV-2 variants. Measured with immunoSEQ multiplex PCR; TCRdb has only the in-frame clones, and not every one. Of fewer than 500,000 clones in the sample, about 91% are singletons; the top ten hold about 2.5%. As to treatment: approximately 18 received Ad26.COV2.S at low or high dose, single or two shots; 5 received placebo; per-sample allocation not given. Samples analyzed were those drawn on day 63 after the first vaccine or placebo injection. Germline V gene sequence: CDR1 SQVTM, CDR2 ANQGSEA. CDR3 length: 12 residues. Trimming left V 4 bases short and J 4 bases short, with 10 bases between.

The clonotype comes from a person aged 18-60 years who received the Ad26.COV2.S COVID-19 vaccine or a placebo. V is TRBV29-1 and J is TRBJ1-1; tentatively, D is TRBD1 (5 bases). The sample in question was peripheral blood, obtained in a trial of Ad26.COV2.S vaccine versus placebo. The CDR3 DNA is TGCAGCGTTGGAAGGGGCACCACTGAAGCTTTCTTT. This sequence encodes CSVGRGTTEAFF.